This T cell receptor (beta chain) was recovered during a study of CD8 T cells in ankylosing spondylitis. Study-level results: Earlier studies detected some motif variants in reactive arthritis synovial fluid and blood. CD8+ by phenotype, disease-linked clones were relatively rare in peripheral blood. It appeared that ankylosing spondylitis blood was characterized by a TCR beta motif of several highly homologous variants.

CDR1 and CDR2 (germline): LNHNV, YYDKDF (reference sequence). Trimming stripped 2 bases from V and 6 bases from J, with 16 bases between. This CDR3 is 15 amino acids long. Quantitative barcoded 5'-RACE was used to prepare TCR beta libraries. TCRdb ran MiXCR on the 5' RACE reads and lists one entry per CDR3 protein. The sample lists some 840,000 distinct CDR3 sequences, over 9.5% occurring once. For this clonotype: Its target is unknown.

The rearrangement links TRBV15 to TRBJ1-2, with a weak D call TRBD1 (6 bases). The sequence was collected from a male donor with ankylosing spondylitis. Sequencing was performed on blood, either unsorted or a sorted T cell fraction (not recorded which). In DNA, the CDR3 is TGTGCCACCAGCAGACATGGGGGGCGGCTCGATGGCTACACCTTC. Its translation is CATSRHGGRLDGYTF.